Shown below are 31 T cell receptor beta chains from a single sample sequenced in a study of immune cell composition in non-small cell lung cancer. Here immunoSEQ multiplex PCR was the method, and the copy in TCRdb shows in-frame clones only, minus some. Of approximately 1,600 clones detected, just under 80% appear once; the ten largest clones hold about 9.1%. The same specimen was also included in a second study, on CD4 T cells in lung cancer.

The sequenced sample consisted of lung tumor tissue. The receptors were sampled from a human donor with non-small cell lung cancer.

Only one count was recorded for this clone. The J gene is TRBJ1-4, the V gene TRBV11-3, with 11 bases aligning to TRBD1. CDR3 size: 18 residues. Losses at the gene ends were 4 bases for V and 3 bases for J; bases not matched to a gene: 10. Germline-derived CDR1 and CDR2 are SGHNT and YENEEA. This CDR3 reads CASSSDRGQPNSNEKLFF. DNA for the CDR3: TGTGCCAGCAGCTCGGACAGGGGGCAGCCCAACTCTAATGAAAAACTGTTTTTT.

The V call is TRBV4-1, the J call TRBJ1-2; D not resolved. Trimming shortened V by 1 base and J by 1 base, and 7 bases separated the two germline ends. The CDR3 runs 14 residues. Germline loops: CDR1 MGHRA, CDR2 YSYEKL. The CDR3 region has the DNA TGCGCCAGCAGCCAAGGGCAGGTTAACTATGGCTACACCTTC. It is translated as CASSQGQVNYGYTF.

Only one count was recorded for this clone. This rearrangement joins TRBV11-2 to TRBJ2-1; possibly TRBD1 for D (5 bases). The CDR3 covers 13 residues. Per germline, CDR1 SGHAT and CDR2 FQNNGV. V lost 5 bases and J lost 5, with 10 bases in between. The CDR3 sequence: CASSLTDDNEQFF. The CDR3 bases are TGTGCCAGCAGCCTGACAGACGACAATGAGCAGTTCTTC.

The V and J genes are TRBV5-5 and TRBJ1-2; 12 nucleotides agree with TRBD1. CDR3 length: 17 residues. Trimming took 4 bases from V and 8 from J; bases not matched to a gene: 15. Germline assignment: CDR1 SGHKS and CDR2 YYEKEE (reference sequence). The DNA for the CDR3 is TGTGCCAGCAGCCCCCGGGACAGGGGGCGCGGGGCTTGGGGCTACACCTTC. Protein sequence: CASSPRDRGRGAWGYTF.

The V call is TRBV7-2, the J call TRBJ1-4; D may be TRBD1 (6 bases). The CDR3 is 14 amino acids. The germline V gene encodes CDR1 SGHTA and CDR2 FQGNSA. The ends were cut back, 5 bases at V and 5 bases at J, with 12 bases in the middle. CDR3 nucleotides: TGTGCCAGCAGCCCGGACAGCAGGAATGAAAAACTGTTTTTT. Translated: CASSPDSRNEKLFF.

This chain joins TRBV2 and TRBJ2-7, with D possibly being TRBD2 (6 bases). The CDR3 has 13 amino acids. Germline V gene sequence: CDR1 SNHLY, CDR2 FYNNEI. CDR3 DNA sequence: TGTGCTTGCGGGGACTTTGAGTCCTACGAGCAGTACTTC. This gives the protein CACGDFESYEQYF.

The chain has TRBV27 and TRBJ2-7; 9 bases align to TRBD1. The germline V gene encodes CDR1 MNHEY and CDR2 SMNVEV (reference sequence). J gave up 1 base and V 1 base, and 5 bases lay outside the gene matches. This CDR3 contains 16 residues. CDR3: CASSLLYGTGSYEQYF. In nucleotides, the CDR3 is TGTGCCAGCAGTTTATTGTATGGGACAGGGTCCTACGAGCAGTACTTC.

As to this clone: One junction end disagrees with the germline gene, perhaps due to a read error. CDR3 region: CASSLGLLGQTIYEQYF. CDR3 bases: TGTGCCAGCAGTTTAGGGTTGTTAGGACAGACAATCTACGAGCAGTACTTC. This sequence joins TRBV7-2 and TRBJ2-7; D is perhaps TRBD1 (6 bases). The CDR3 sequence is 17 residues long. CDR1 is SGHTA and CDR2 is FQGNSA in the germline V gene. Combining the CDR3 with reference TRBV7-2 and TRBJ2-7 gives the whole variable domain GAGVSQSPSNKVTEKGKDVELRCDPISGHTALYWYRQSLGQGLEFLIYFQGNSAPDKSGLPSDRFSAERTGGSVSTLTIQRTQQEDSAVYLCASSLGLLGQTIYEQYFGPGTRLTVT.

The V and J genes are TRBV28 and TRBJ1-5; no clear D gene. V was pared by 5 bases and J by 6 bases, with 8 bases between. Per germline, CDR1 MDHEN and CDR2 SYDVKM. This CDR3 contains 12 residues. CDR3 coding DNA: TGTGCCAGCAGTCCGGAGGGTCAGCCCCAGCATTTT. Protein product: CASSPEGQPQHF.

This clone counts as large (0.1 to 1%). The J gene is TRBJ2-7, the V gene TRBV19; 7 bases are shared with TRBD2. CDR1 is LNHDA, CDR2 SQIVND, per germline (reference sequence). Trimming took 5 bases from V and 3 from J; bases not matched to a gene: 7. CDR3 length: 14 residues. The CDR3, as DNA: TGTGCCAGTAGTGGGGAGGGACCAATCTACGAGCAGTACTTC. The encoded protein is CASSGEGPIYEQYF.

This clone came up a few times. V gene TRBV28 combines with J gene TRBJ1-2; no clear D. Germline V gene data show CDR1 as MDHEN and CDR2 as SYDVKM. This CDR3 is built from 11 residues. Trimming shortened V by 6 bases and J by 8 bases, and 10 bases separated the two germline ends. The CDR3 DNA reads TGTGCCAGCAGCGGGATCTACGGCTACACCTTC. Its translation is CASSGIYGYTF.

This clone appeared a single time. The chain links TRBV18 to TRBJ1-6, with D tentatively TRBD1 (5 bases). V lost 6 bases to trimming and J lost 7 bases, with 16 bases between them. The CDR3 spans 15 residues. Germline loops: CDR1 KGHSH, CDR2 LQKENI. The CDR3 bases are TGTGCCAGCTCTCCTTCGGGGGGGACCAATTCACCCCTCCACTTT. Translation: CASSPSGGTNSPLHF.

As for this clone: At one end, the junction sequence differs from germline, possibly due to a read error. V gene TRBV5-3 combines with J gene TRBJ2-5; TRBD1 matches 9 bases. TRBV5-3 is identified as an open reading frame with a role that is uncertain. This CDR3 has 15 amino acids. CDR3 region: CASSLGTGSEETQYF. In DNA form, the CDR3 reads TGTGCCAGCAGCTTAGGGACAGGGTCCGAAGAGACCCAGTACTTC.

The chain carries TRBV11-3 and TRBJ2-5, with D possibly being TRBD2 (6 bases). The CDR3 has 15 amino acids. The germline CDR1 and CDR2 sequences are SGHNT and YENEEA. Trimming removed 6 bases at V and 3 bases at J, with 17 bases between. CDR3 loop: CASRPGGSGKETQYF. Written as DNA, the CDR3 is TGTGCCAGCAGACCCGGGGGTAGCGGAAAAGAGACCCAGTACTTC. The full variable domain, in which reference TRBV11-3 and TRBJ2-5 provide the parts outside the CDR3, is EAGVVQSPRYKIIEKKQPVAFWCNPISGHNTLYWYLQNLGQGPELLIRYENEEAVDDSQLPKDRFSAERLKGVDSTLKIQPAELGDSAVYLCASRPGGSGKETQYFGPGTRLLVL.

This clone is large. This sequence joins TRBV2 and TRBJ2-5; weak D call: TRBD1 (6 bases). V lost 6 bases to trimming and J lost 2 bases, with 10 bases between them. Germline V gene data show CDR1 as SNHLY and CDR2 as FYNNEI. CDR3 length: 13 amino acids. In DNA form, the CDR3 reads TGTGCCAGCAGCAGACAGGAGCAAGAGACCCAGTACTTC. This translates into CASSRQEQETQYF.

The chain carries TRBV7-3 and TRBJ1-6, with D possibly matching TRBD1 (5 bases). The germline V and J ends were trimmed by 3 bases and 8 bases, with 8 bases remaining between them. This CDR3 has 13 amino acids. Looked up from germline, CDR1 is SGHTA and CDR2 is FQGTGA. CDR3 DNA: TGTGCCAGCAGCTTCAGCAGGGATTCACCCCTCCACTTT. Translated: CASSFSRDSPLHF.

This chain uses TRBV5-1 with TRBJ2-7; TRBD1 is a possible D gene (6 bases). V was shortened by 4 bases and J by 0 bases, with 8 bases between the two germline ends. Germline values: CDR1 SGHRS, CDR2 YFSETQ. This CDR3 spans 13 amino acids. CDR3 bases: TGCGCCAGCAGCCGGACAGCCTCCTACGAGCAGTACTTC. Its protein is CASSRTASYEQYF.

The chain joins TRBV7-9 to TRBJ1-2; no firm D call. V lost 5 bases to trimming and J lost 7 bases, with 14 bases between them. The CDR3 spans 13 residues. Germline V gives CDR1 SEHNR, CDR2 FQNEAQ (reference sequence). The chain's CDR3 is CASSQDLEGGYTF. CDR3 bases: TGTGCCAGCAGCCAAGATCTAGAAGGTGGCTACACCTTC.

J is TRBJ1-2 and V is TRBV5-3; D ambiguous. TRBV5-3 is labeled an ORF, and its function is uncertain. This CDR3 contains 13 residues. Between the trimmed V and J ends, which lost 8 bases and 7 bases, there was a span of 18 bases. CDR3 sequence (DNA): TGTGCCAGCAGCCAAGATCTAGAAGGTGGCTACACCTTC. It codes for CASSQDLEGGYTF.

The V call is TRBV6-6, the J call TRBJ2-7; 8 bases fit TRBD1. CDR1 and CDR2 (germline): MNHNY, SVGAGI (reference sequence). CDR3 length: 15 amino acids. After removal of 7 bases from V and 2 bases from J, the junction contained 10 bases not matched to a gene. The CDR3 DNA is TGTGCCAGCATTCCAGGGGGGACAGGAACCTACGAGCAGTACTTC. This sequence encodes CASIPGGTGTYEQYF.

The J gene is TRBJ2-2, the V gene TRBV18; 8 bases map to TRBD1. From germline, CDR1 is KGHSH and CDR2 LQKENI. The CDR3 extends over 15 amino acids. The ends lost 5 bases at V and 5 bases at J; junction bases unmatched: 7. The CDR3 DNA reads TGTGCCAGCTCAAGTAAGACAGGGGCGACCGGGGAGCTGTTTTTT. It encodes CASSSKTGATGELFF.

This CDR3 reads CASSLRLAQTSTDTQYF. Written as DNA, the CDR3 is TGTGCCAGCAGCCTTCGACTAGCCCAGACTAGCACAGATACGCAGTATTTT. The genes are TRBV11-2 and TRBJ2-3; TRBD2 agrees at 7 bases. CDR3 length: 17 amino acids. Germline V gives CDR1 SGHAT, CDR2 FQNNGV. The V segment lost 5 bases and the J segment 0 bases; nucleotides outside the gene matches: 11.

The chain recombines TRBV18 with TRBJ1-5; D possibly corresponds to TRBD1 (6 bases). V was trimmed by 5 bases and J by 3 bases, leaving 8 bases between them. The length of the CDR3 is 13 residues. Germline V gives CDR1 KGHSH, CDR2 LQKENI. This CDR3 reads CASSTGTNQPQHF. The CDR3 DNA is TGTGCCAGCTCAACAGGGACCAATCAGCCCCAGCATTTT.

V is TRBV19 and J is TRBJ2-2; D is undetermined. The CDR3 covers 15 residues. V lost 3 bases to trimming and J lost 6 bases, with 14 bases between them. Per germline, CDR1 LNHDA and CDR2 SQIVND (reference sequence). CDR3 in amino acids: CASSILQNRAGELFF. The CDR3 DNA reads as TGTGCCAGTAGTATTTTGCAAAATAGAGCCGGGGAGCTGTTTTTT.

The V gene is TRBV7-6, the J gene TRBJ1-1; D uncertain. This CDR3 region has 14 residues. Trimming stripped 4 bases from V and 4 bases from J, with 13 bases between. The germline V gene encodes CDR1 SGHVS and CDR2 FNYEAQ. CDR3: CASSSTTLGTEAFF. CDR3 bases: TGTGCCAGCAGCTCGACTACCTTGGGCACTGAAGCTTTCTTT.

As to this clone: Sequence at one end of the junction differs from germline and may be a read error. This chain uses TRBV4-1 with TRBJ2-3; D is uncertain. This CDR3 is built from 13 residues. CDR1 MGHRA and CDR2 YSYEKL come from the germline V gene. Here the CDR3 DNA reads TGTGCCAGCAGCCAAGATTTGGAGGATACGCAGTATTTT. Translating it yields CASSQDLEDTQYF.

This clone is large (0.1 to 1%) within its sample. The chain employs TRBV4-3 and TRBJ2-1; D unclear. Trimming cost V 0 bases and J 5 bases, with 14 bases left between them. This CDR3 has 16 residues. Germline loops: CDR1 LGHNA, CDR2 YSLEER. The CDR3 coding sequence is TGCGCCAGCAGCCAAGATCCCCTGATAGGAGACAATGAGCAGTTCTTC. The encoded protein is CASSQDPLIGDNEQFF.

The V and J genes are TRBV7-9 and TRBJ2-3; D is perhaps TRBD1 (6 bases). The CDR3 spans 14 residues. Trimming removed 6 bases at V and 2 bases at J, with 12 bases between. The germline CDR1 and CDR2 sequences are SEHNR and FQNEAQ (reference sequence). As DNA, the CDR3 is TGTGCCAGCAGTAAAGGGGGATCCACAGATACGCAGTATTTT. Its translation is CASSKGGSTDTQYF.

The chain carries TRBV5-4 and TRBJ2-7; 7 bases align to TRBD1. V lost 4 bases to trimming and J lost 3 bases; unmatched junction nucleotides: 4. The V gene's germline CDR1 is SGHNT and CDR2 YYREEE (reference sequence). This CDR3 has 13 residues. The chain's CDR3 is CASSHRTGYEQYF. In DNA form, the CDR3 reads TGTGCCAGCAGCCACCGGACAGGCTACGAGCAGTACTTC.

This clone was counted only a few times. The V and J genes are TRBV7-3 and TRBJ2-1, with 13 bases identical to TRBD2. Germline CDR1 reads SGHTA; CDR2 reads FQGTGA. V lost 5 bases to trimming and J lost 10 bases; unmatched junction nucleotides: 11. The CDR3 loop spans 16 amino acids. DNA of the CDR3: TGTGCCAGCAGCGCGTTAACTAGCGGGGGGGCCAAGGAGCAGTTCTTC. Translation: CASSALTSGGAKEQFF.

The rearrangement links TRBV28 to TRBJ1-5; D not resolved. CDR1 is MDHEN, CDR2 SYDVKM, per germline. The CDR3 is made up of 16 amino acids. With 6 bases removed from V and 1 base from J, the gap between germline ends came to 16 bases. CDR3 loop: CASSLESGKSNQPQHF. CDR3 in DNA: TGTGCCAGCAGCCTCGAGTCCGGGAAGAGCAATCAGCCCCAGCATTTT.